The entry that follows covers one T cell receptor (beta chain) sequence. Its antigen is as yet unknown. These data are taken from a study of cytomegalovirus exposure and HLA in healthy donors. V was clipped by 10 bases and J by 0 bases; unmatched bases: 11. Germline V gene data show CDR1 as SGHRS and CDR2 as YFSETQ. The CDR3 runs to 15 residues. The PCR ran on 60 Vbeta and 13 Jbeta primers. Sequenced by immunoSEQ multiplex PCR; TCRdb stores in-frame clones only, minus some. The sample records 90,000 to 100,000 clones, less than 80% being singletons. Regarding the study as a whole: Several of the most significant clusters were apparently associated with common viral pathogens in a later analysis.

The chain employs TRBV5-1 and TRBJ2-7; the match to TRBD1 covers 9 bases. This TCR was sampled from a woman aged 40 to 50 in good health and CMV-seronegative. The sample was PBMCs. The DNA for the CDR3 is TGCGCCTCTAGGAGGGAGACAGGGGGCTCCTACGAGCAGTACTTC. Protein sequence: CASRRETGGSYEQYF.